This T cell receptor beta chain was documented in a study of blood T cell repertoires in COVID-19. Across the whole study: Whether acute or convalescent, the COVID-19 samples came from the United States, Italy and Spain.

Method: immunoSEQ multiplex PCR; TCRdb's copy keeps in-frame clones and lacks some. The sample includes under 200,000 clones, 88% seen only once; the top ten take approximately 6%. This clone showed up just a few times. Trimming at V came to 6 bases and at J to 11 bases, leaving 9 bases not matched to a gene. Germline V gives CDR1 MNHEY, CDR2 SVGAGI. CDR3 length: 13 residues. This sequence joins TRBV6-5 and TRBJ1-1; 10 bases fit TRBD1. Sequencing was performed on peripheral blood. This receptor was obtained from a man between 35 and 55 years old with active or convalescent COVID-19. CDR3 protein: CASSLKTGGFAFF. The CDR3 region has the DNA TGTGCCAGCAGCCTAAAGACAGGGGGCTTTGCTTTCTTT.